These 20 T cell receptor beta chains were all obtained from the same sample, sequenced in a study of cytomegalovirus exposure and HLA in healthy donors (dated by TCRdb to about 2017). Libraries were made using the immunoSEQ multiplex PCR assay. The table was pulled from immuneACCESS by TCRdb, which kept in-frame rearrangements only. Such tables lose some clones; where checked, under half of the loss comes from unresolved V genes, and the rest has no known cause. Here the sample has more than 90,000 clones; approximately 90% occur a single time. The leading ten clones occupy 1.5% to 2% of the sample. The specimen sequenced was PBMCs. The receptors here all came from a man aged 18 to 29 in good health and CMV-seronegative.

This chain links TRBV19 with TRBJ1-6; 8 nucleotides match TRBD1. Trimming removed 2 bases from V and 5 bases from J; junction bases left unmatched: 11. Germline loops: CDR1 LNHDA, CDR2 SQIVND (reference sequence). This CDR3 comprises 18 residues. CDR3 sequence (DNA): TGTGCCAGTAGTATAAGCCCCCCGACAGGGGCGGATAATTCACCCCTCCACTTT. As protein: CASSISPPTGADNSPLHF. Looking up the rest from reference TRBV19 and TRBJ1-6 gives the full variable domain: DGGITQSPKYLFRKEGQNVTLSCEQNLNHDAMYWYRQDPGQGLRLIYYSQIVNDFQKGDIAEGYSVSREKKESFPLTVTSAQKNPTAFYLCASSISPPTGADNSPLHFGNGTRLTVT.

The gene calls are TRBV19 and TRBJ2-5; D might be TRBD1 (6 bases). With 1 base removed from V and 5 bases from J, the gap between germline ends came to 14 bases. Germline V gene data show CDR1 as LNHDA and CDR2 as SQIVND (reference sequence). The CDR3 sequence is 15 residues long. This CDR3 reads CASSIVLQGQETQYF. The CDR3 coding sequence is TGTGCCAGTAGTATAGTACTACAGGGCCAGGAGACCCAGTACTTC.

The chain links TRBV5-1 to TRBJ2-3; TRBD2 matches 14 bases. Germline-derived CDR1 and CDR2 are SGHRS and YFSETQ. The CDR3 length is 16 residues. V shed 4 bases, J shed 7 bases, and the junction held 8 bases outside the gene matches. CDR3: CASSPRLAGGPNTQYF. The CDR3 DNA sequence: TGCGCCAGCAGCCCTAGACTAGCGGGAGGGCCAAATACGCAGTATTTT. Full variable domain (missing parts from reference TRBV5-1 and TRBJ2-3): KAGVTQTPRYLIKTRGQQVTLSCSPISGHRSVSWYQQTPGQGLQFLFEYFSETQRNKGNFPGRFSGRQFSNSRSEMNVSTLELGDSALYLCASSPRLAGGPNTQYFGPGTRLTVL.

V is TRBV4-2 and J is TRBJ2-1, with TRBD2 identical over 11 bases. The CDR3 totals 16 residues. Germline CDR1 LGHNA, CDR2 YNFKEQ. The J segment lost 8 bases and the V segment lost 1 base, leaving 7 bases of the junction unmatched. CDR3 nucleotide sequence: TGTGCCAGCAGCCAAGTTGGTACTAGCGGGAGCTATGAGCAGTTCTTC. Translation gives CASSQVGTSGSYEQFF.

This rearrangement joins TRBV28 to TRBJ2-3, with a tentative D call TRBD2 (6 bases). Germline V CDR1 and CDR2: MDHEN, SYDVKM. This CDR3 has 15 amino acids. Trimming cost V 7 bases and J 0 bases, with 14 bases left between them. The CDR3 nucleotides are TGTGCCAGCAAATATAGCGGACGCAGCACAGATACGCAGTATTTT. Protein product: CASKYSGRSTDTQYF.

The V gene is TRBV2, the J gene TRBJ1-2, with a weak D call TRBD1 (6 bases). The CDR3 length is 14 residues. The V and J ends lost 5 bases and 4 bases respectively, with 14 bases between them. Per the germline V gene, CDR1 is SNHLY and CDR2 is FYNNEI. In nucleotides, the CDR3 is TGTGCCAGCAGTTTCACCCAGGGGTCCTATGGCTACACCTTC. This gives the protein CASSFTQGSYGYTF.

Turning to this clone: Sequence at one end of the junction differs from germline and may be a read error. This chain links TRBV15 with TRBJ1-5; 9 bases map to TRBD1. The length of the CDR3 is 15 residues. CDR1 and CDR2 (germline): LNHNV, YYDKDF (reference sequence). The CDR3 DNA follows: TGTGCCACCAGCGGAGACAGGGGGAGCAATCAGCCCCAGCATTTT. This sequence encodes CATSGDRGSNQPQHF.

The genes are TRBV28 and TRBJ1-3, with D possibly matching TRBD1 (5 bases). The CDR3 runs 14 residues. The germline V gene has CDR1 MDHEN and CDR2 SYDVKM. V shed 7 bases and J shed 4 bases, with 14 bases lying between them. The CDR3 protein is CASTLRGSGNTIYF. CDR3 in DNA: TGTGCCAGCACCCTTCGGGGGTCCGGAAACACCATATATTTT.

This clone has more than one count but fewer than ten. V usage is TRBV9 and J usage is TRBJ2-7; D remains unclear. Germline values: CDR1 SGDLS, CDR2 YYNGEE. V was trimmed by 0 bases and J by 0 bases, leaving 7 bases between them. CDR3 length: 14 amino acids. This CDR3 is CASSVEADSYEQYF. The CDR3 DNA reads TGTGCCAGCAGCGTAGAGGCGGACTCCTACGAGCAGTACTTC.

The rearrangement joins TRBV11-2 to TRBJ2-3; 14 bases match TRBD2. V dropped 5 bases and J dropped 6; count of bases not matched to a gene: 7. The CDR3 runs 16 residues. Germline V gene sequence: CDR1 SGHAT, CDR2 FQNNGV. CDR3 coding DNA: TGTGCCAGCAGCAAATGGACTAGCGGGGGGAGGGATACGCAGTATTTT. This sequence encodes CASSKWTSGGRDTQYF.

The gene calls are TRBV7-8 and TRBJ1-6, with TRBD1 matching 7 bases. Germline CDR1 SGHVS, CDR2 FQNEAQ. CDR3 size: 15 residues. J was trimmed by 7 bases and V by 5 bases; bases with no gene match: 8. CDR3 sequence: CASSPLTGTNSPLHF. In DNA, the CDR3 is TGTGCCAGCAGCCCACTGACAGGGACGAATTCACCCCTCCACTTT.

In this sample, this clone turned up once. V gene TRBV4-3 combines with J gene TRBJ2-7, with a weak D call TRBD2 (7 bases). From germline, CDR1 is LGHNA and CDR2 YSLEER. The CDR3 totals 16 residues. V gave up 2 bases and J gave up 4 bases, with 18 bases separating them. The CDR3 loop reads CASSQWAGGGWYEQYF. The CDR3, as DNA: TGCGCCAGCAGCCAATGGGCTGGGGGGGGCTGGTACGAGCAGTACTTC.

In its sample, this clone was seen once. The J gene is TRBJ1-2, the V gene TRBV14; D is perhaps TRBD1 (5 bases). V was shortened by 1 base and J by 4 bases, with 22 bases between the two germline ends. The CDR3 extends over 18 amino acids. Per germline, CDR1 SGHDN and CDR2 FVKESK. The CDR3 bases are TGTGCCAGCAGCCAAGGGGGGGTAGGGCATAGGGGATTCTATGGCTACACCTTC. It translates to CASSQGGVGHRGFYGYTF.

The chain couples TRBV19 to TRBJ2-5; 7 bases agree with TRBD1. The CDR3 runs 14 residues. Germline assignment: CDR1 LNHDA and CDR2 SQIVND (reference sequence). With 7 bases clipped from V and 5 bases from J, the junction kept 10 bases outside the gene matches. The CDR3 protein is CASTDNRGRETQYF. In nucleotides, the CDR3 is TGTGCCAGTACCGACAACAGGGGTCGGGAGACCCAGTACTTC.

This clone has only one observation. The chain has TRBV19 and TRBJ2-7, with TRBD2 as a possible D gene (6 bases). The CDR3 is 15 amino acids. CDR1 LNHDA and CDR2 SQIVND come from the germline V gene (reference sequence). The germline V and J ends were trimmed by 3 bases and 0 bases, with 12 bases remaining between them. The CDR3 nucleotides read TGTGCCAGTAGTATGGTTAGCGGAAGCTCCTACGAGCAGTACTTC. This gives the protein CASSMVSGSSYEQYF.

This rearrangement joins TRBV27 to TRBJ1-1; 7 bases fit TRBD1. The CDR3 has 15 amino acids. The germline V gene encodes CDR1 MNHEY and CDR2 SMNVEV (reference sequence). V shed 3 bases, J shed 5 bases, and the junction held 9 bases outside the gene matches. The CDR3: CASSFETSRGTEAFF. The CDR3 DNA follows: TGTGCCAGCAGTTTCGAAACTTCCAGGGGGACTGAAGCTTTCTTT.

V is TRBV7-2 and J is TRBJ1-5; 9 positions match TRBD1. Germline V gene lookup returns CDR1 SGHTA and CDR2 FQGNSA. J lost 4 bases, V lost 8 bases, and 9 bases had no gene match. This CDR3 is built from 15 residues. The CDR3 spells CASVHGTGPNQPQHF. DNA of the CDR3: TGTGCCAGCGTCCATGGGACAGGGCCTAATCAGCCCCAGCATTTT. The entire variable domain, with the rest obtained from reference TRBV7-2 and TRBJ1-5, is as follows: GAGVSQSPSNKVTEKGKDVELRCDPISGHTALYWYRQSLGQGLEFLIYFQGNSAPDKSGLPSDRFSAERTGGSVSTLTIQRTQQEDSAVYLCASVHGTGPNQPQHFGDGTRLSIL.

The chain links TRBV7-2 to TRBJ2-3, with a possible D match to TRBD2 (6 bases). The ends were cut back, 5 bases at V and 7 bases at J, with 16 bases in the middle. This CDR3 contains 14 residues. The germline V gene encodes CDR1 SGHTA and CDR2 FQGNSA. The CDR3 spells CASSPNGTPNTQYF. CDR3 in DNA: TGTGCCAGCAGCCCAAATGGGACTCCTAATACGCAGTATTTT.

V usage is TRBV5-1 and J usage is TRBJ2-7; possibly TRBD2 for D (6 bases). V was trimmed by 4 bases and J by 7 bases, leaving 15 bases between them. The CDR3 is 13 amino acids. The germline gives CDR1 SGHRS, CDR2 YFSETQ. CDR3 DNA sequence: TGCGCCAGCAGCCCGCCCGGGGGTACTGAGCAGTACTTC. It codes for CASSPPGGTEQYF.

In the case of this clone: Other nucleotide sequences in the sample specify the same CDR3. DNA for the CDR3: TGTGCCAGCAGCTTGGAAAGAGCCTACGAGCAGTACTTC. This translates into CASSLERAYEQYF. This chain uses TRBV5-4 with TRBJ2-7; D is ambiguous. The CDR3 runs 13 residues. V was trimmed by 0 bases and J by 2 bases, leaving 6 bases between them. From germline, CDR1 is SGHNT and CDR2 YYREEE (reference sequence).